This T cell receptor (beta chain) was profiled in a study of T cells in Graves' hyperthyroidism and ophthalmopathy. The wider study: Upon initial diagnosis and before any treatment, peripheral blood was collected.

TCR beta CDR3 region amplification was performed from RNA transcripts. The HTBI primer set served for first-round RT-PCR of the TCR CDR3. Via MiXCR, TCRdb re-called the multiplex PCR reads, giving one row per CDR3 protein. The table shows more than 45,000 distinct CDR3 sequences, with about 50% occurring only once. Fresh peripheral blood, 8 to 10 ml, was the source of the PBMCs. Germline lookup yields CDR1 SGHVS and CDR2 FNYEAQ. V lost 5 bases and J lost 4, with 9 bases in between. The CDR3 sequence is 13 residues long. This rearrangement joins TRBV7-6 to TRBJ2-1, with D perhaps being TRBD1 or TRBD2 (5 bases each). Material: blood. The TCR sequence derives from a woman aged 30 to 39 with Graves' ophthalmopathy. The CDR3 loop reads CASSPGTYNEQFF. The CDR3 coding sequence is TGTGCCAGCAGCCCCGGGACGTACAATGAGCAGTTCTTC.